The present T cell receptor beta chain was sequenced within a study of T cell changes during pregnancy in multiple sclerosis. Using immunoSEQ multiplex PCR, the repertoire was profiled, and TCRdb retains in-frame clones only, with some absent. The sample carries some 70,000 clones, 90% to 95% recorded once. The germline V gene encodes CDR1 SQVTM and CDR2 ANQGSEA. This CDR3 has 13 residues. V dropped 7 bases and J dropped 4 bases, with 16 bases sitting between them. The sequences come from CD4+ T cells from peripheral blood mononuclear cells, collected in the third trimester of pregnancy. The clonotype originates from a female donor in good health, enrolled as a control in a pregnancy study. The rearrangement links TRBV29-1 to TRBJ2-5; D is possibly TRBD1 (5 bases). The DNA of the CDR3 is TGCAGCGGTGCCCCCACAGGCACAGAGACCCAGTACTTC. Protein product: CSGAPTGTETQYF.